The 29 T cell receptor beta chains below all came from one sample that was sequenced in a study of T cells in women clearing cervical HPV infection. Produced via immunoSEQ multiplex PCR; TCRdb's table is partial and in-frame only. The sample includes fewer than 25,000 clones. The sequencing input was blood buffy coat. Receptor source: a woman between 18 and 70 years old with a cervical HPV16 infection that either progressed to CIN3+ or cleared (not recorded which).

A remark on this clone: The sequenced fragment ends 3 residues before the CDR3 boundary, so the rest is inferred from the germline J gene. V gene TRBV7-3 combines with J gene TRBJ2-2; D perhaps matches TRBD2 (6 bases). The CDR3 sequence is 14 residues long. V lost 2 bases, J lost 8 bases, and 12 bases lay in between. Germline values: CDR1 SGHTA, CDR2 FQGTGA. The CDR3 spells CASSLSAAGGELFF. CDR3 DNA, as far as it was read: TGTGCCAGCAGCTTATCGGCCGCGGGAGGGGAG.

Concerning this clone: With the read ending 3 residues before the CDR3 end, the germline J gene is used to fill in that end. The chain employs TRBV7-2 and TRBJ2-5; D assignment may be TRBD1 or TRBD2 (7 bases each). Germline V gene sequence: CDR1 SGHTA, CDR2 FQGNSA. The V end lost 4 bases, the J end lost 2 bases, and 14 bases lay between the germline ends. This CDR3 is 15 amino acids long. This CDR3 reads CASSSSGTAQETQYF. CDR3 DNA (partial): TGTGCCAGCAGCTCCAGCGGGACAGCTCAAGAGACC.

In regard to this clone: The sequence runs out 3 residues before the end of the CDR3; the remainder is reconstructed from the germline J gene. The chain joins TRBV4-1 to TRBJ1-1; 7 bases match TRBD1. V lost 0 bases to trimming and J lost 1 base; unmatched junction nucleotides: 11. Germline lookup yields CDR1 MGHRA and CDR2 YSYEKL. The CDR3 runs 18 residues. The CDR3 DNA, read in part, is TGCGCCAGCAGCCAAGAGCCGACAGGGTTTATTAGGAACACTGAA. It encodes CASSQEPTGFIRNTE. The CDR3, in full, reads CASSQEPTGFIRNTEAFF.

On this clone: The CDR3 goes on 3 residues after the read ends, and that part is filled in from the germline J gene. The chain couples TRBV19 to TRBJ2-7; 7 positions match TRBD1. The CDR3 loop spans 17 amino acids. With 5 bases clipped from V and 3 bases from J, the junction kept 16 bases outside the gene matches. CDR1 and CDR2 (germline): LNHDA, SQIVND (reference sequence). The sequenced part of the CDR3 DNA is TGTGCCAGTAGTCCTCGCATCACAGGGGTATTTTACTACGAG. This translates into CASSPRITGVFYYE. The whole CDR3 sequence is CASSPRITGVFYYEQYF.

The CDR3 loop is CASSLWADTEKLFF. The sequenced part of the CDR3 DNA is TGTGCCAGCAGCCTCTGGGCCGACACTGAAAAA. V gene TRBV11-2 combines with J gene TRBJ1-4, with D unclear. With the read ending 3 residues before the CDR3 end, the germline J gene is used to fill in that end. With 5 bases removed from V and 7 bases from J, the gap between germline ends came to 14 bases. The CDR3 extends over 14 amino acids. Germline V gene sequence: CDR1 SGHAT, CDR2 FQNNGV.

Comment on this clone: The sequence runs out 3 residues before the end of the CDR3; the remainder is reconstructed from the germline J gene. V usage is TRBV7-3 and J usage is TRBJ1-2, with no clear D. The CDR3 consists of 13 residues. The germline CDR1 and CDR2 sequences are SGHTA and FQGTGA. Trimming took 5 bases from V and 3 from J, leaving 10 bases between them. Incomplete CDR3 DNA: TGTGCCAGCAGCCCGAGCGGGGACTATGGC. Translating gives CASSPSGDYG. The whole CDR3 reads CASSPSGDYGYTF.

For this clone: The read halts 3 residues ahead of the CDR3 end, with the missing end drawn from the germline J gene. This chain links TRBV11-2 with TRBJ1-5; D uncertain. This CDR3 is built from 15 residues. Germline V gene lookup returns CDR1 SGHAT and CDR2 FQNNGV. V gave up 0 bases and J gave up 1 base, with 7 bases separating them. CDR3 DNA (partial): TGTGCCAGCAGCTTAGAAGCGGGGAGCAATCAGCCC. Its protein product is CASSLEAGSNQP. Given in full, the CDR3 is CASSLEAGSNQPQHF.

On this clone: The observed sequence ends 3 residues before the CDR3 terminus, with the missing tail filled in from the germline J gene. The rearrangement uses TRBV7-9 and TRBJ2-3, with a possible D match to TRBD2 (5 bases). This CDR3 has 14 residues. Germline V lookup: CDR1 SEHNR, CDR2 FQNEAQ (reference sequence). V shed 5 bases and J shed 5 bases, with 14 bases lying between them. The sequenced CDR3 bases are TGTGCCAGCAGCCCGCCTCCCCGGGGAGATACG. Translating gives CASSPPPRGDT. The whole CDR3 protein reads CASSPPPRGDTQYF.

In regard to this clone: The missing CDR3 end, 3 residues past where the read stops, is filled in from the germline J gene. This rearrangement joins TRBV2 to TRBJ1-2; D remains ambiguous. The length of the CDR3 is 15 residues. The germline V and J ends were trimmed by 6 bases and 4 bases, with 18 bases remaining between them. The germline V gene has CDR1 SNHLY and CDR2 FYNNEI. CDR3 amino acids: CASRTGLGTFYGYTF. The CDR3 DNA, read in part, is TGTGCCAGCAGGACGGGGTTGGGAACGTTCTATGGC.

Details on this clone: The read ends 3 residues before the CDR3 terminus; that terminus is restored from the germline J gene. The chain couples TRBV19 to TRBJ1-2; D is undetermined. This CDR3 has 11 amino acids. V dropped 9 bases and J dropped 4 bases, with 9 bases sitting between them. Germline V gene lookup returns CDR1 LNHDA and CDR2 SQIVND (reference sequence). The CDR3 loop reads CASTSPYGYTF. Partial CDR3 DNA: TGTGCCAGCACTAGTCCCTATGGC.

On this clone itself: Read data end 3 residues before the CDR3 end; the end is taken from the germline J gene. The chain employs TRBV19 and TRBJ1-1; possibly TRBD1 for D (6 bases). Germline CDR1 LNHDA, CDR2 SQIVND (reference sequence). CDR3 length: 13 residues. CDR3 in amino acids: CASTRTDPYGAFF. The part of the CDR3 DNA that was read is TGTGCCAGTACCAGGACAGACCCTTATGGC.

Worth noting for this clone: The read halts 3 residues ahead of the CDR3 end, with the missing end drawn from the germline J gene. This rearrangement joins TRBV20-1 to TRBJ2-1; tentative D call: TRBD2 (6 bases). The CDR3 runs 17 residues. Trimming left V 1 base short and J 1 base short, with 17 bases between. Germline V gene sequence: CDR1 DFQATT, CDR2 SNEGSKA (reference sequence). Incomplete CDR3 DNA: TGCAGTGCTAGAGGGAGGGGCCTTGTTTTGTCCTACAATGAG. Protein sequence: CSARGRGLVLSYNE. In full, the CDR3 is CSARGRGLVLSYNEQFF.

A word on this clone: Sequencing ends 3 residues short of the CDR3 end; the germline J gene provides the rest. The V and J genes are TRBV7-6 and TRBJ2-1, with TRBD2 matching 10 bases. With 4 bases clipped from V and 7 bases from J, the junction kept 7 bases outside the gene matches. CDR1 is SGHVS and CDR2 is FNYEAQ in the germline V gene. The CDR3 has 15 amino acids. CDR3 protein: CASSSPEREGNEQFF. CDR3 bases read: TGTGCCAGCAGCTCCCCCGAGCGGGAGGGAAATGAG.

With respect to this clone: Read sequence stops 3 residues before the CDR3 end, and the germline J gene provides the missing end. This chain joins TRBV13 and TRBJ2-7, with TRBD1 as a possible D gene (6 bases). The germline V gene encodes CDR1 PRHDT and CDR2 FYEKMQ (reference sequence). The CDR3 extends over 12 amino acids. The V end was cut by 0 bases, the J end by 6 bases, with 6 bases between. This chain's CDR3 is CASSLGRGEQYF. The sequenced part of the CDR3 DNA is TGTGCCAGCAGCTTAGGCAGGGGCGAG.

As for this clone: The read halts 3 residues ahead of the CDR3 end, with the missing end drawn from the germline J gene. The V gene is TRBV14, the J gene TRBJ1-2, with 9 bases identical to TRBD1. The junction had 6 bases not matched to a gene; V was cut back by 4 bases and J by 6 bases. The germline gives CDR1 SGHDN, CDR2 FVKESK. The CDR3 spans 14 residues. The part of the CDR3 DNA that was read is TGTGCCAGCAGCCCGGGACAGGGCCTGAATGGC. This sequence encodes CASSPGQGLNG. The CDR3, in full, reads CASSPGQGLNGYTF.

This clone counts as large by frequency. Read data end 3 residues before the CDR3 end; the end is taken from the germline J gene. The J gene is TRBJ1-6, the V gene TRBV10-1, with D tentatively TRBD1 (5 bases). The CDR3 runs 15 residues. Per germline, CDR1 WNHNN and CDR2 SYGVQD (reference sequence). The V gene lost 11 bases and the J gene lost 10 bases, with 24 bases spanning the gap. Partial CDR3 DNA: TGCGCCCAAGGTTCTGGGGCGGTGGTGGGATCACCC. As protein: CAQGSGAVVGSP. The complete CDR3 reads CAQGSGAVVGSPLHF.

Comments on this clone: The CDR3 extends 3 residues past the end of the read, so its final part is completed from the germline J gene. The chain carries TRBV2 and TRBJ1-1; D is unclear. CDR1 and CDR2 from the germline V gene are SNHLY and FYNNEI. This CDR3 spans 14 amino acids. V shed 7 bases and J shed 3 bases, with 15 bases lying between them. The part of the CDR3 DNA that was read is TGTGCCAGCAATCTACGACTAAGGGACACTGAA. Residues: CASNLRLRDTE. The whole CDR3 sequence reads CASNLRLRDTEAFF.

As to this clone: The CDR3 end lies 3 residues beyond the end of the read and is filled in from the germline J gene. V is TRBV6-2 or TRBV6-3 and J is TRBJ2-5; 9 bases map to TRBD2. The trim removed 5 bases at V and 5 bases at J, leaving 6 bases unmatched. The length of the CDR3 is 14 residues. CDR1 is MNHEY and CDR2 is SVGEGT in the germline V gene. The part of the CDR3 DNA that was read is TGTGCCAGCAGTACCGGGACTAGCATGGAGACC. This sequence encodes CASSTGTSMET. The full CDR3 protein reads CASSTGTSMETQYF.

Remarks on this clone: The observed sequence ends 3 residues before the CDR3 terminus, with the missing tail filled in from the germline J gene. The gene calls are TRBV7-8 and TRBJ2-7; TRBD2 aligns across 12 bases. The CDR3 has 17 amino acids. CDR1 is SGHVS and CDR2 is FQNEAQ in the germline V gene. With 4 bases clipped from V and 5 bases from J, the junction kept 12 bases outside the gene matches. The CDR3 here is CASSSVTQLAGGNEQYF. The sequenced CDR3 bases are TGTGCCAGCAGCTCCGTGACCCAACTAGCGGGGGGTAACGAG.

As concerns this clone: The CDR3 end falls 3 residues outside the read, so it is completed with the germline J gene. This chain connects TRBV11-2 to TRBJ2-7; possibly TRBD2 for D (5 bases). There are 12 residues in the CDR3. Germline loops: CDR1 SGHAT, CDR2 FQNNGV. Deletions cut 5 bases from V and 3 bases from J, with 8 bases between. The sequenced CDR3 bases are TGTGCCAGCAGCATCGGGGACTACGAG. Translated, it gives CASSIGDYE. The whole CDR3 sequence reads CASSIGDYEQYF.

As concerns this clone: With the read ending 3 residues before the CDR3 end, the germline J gene is used to fill in that end. The rearrangement uses TRBV19 and TRBJ2-4; 8 bases are a match to TRBD1. The CDR3 extends over 16 amino acids. Germline CDR1 reads LNHDA; CDR2 reads SQIVND (reference sequence). This CDR3 is CASSIIEGTGPSGQYF. The CDR3 bases that were read are TGTGCCAGTAGTATCATCGAAGGGACAGGTCCGTCTGGT.

With regard to this clone: Read data end 3 residues before the CDR3 end; the end is taken from the germline J gene. This chain connects TRBV5-4 to TRBJ2-7; 10 bases agree with TRBD2. In germline, CDR1 is SGHNT, CDR2 YYREEE (reference sequence). Unmatched junction bases numbered 2, after V lost 0 bases and J lost 2 bases. CDR3 length: 15 residues. CDR3 DNA (partial): TGTGCCAGCAGCTTGGGGCTAGCGGGAGCCTACGAG. Its translation: CASSLGLAGAYE. The whole CDR3 reads CASSLGLAGAYEQYF.

In regard to this clone: The read terminates 3 residues ahead of where the CDR3 ends, so the germline J gene completes it. This sequence joins TRBV12-5 and TRBJ2-2, with no clear D. CDR3 length: 16 residues. The germline V and J ends were trimmed by 3 bases and 6 bases, with 17 bases remaining between them. Germline V lookup: CDR1 LGHNT, CDR2 FRNRAP. The CDR3 DNA, read in part, is TGTGCTAGTGGTTTAAGAGCGCCTTTTCCCTCCGGGGAG. It codes for CASGLRAPFPSGE. The full-length CDR3 reads as CASGLRAPFPSGELFF.

About this clone itself: Read data end 3 residues before the CDR3 end; the end is taken from the germline J gene. J is TRBJ2-3 and V is TRBV7-3; D is perhaps TRBD1 (5 bases). This CDR3 comprises 17 residues. Germline CDR1 reads SGHTA; CDR2 reads FQGTGA. Trimming shortened V by 5 bases and J by 0 bases, and 18 bases separated the two germline ends. CDR3 region: CASSLYPYRSSTDTQYF. The part of the CDR3 DNA that was read is TGTGCCAGCAGCCTCTATCCTTACAGGTCTAGCACAGATACG. The complete variable domain, with remaining parts taken from reference TRBV7-3 and TRBJ2-3, reads GAGVSQTPSNKVTEKGKYVELRCDPISGHTALYWYRQSLGQGPEFLIYFQGTGAADDSGLPNDRFFAVRPEGSVSTLKIQRTERGDSAVYLCASSLYPYRSSTDTQYFGPGTRLTVL.

Regarding this clone: The CDR3 end lies 3 residues beyond the end of the read and is filled in from the germline J gene. V gene TRBV5-1 combines with J gene TRBJ2-7; 9 positions match TRBD2. Germline V gene sequence: CDR1 SGHRS, CDR2 YFSETQ. The CDR3 contains 14 residues. Unmatched junction bases numbered 5, after V lost 4 bases and J lost 3 bases. This CDR3 is CASSLSGGSYEQYF. The covered CDR3 bases are TGCGCCAGCAGCCTTAGCGGGGGTAGCTACGAG.

CDR3 in amino acids: CASSVNRGETQYF. The sequenced CDR3 bases are TGTGCCAGCAGTGTGAACAGGGGCGAGACC. The chain is built from TRBV6-1 and TRBJ2-5; 7 nucleotides match TRBD1. The CDR3 is cut off 3 residues early in the read; its end comes from the germline J gene. Trimming cost V 4 bases and J 5 bases; bases outside gene matches: 4. In germline, CDR1 is MNHNS, CDR2 SASEGT. This CDR3 contains 13 residues.

In regard to this clone: The sequence runs out 3 residues before the end of the CDR3; the remainder is reconstructed from the germline J gene. The genes are TRBV20-1 and TRBJ2-3; 10 nucleotides align to TRBD2. J was trimmed by 0 bases and V by 3 bases; bases with no gene match: 9. The CDR3 is made up of 17 amino acids. Germline loops: CDR1 DFQATT, CDR2 SNEGSKA (reference sequence). Partial CDR3 DNA: TGCAGTGCTAGGATTTTCCTAGCGGGAGTTAGCACAGATACG. Translating it yields CSARIFLAGVSTDT. The full-length CDR3 reads as CSARIFLAGVSTDTQYF.

Regarding this clone: The CDR3 extends 3 residues past the end of the read, so its final part is completed from the germline J gene. The V and J genes are TRBV20-1 and TRBJ2-7; a weak D match, TRBD1 (6 bases). CDR1 and CDR2 from the germline V gene are DFQATT and SNEGSKA (reference sequence). The ends were cut back, 2 bases at V and 3 bases at J, with 11 bases in the middle. The CDR3 contains 13 residues. CDR3 DNA, as far as it was read: TGCAGTGCTAGACCCCGGGACAACTACGAG. Its translation is CSARPRDNYE. The full CDR3 reads CSARPRDNYEQYF.

CDR3 DNA, as far as it was read: TGTGCCAGCAGCATACTAGCGGGGGCGGGCGAG. Its translation is CASSILAGAGE. The full CDR3 sequence reads CASSILAGAGEQYF. The V gene is TRBV7-9, the J gene TRBJ2-7; 11 bases are a match to TRBD2. The read stops 3 residues short of the end of the CDR3; the missing end is completed from the germline J gene. V lost 5 bases and J lost 6; bases outside the gene matches: 6. There are 14 residues in the CDR3. Germline assignment: CDR1 SEHNR and CDR2 FQNEAQ (reference sequence).